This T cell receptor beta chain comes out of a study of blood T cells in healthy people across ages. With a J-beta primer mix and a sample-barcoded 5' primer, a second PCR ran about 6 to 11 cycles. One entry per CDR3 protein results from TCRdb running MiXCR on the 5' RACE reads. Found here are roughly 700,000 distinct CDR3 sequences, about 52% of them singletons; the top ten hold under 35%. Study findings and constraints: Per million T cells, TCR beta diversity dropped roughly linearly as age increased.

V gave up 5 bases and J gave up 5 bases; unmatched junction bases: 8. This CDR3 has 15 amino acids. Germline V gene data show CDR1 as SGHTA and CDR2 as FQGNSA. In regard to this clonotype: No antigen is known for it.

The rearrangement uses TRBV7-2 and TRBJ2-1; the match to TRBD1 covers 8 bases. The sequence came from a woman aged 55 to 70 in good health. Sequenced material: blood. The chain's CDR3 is CASSLWTGWDNEQFF. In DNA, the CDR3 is TGTGCCAGCAGCCTATGGACAGGGTGGGACAATGAGCAGTTCTTC.